Below are 10 T cell receptor beta chains sequenced from a single sample in a study of CD8+CD57+ T cells in acquired aplastic anemia. The template used for profiling TCR beta VDJ and CDR3 was genomic DNA. Each CDR3 protein gets one entry after TCRdb re-called the reads with MiXCR. Of more than 250,000 distinct CDR3 sequences listed, roughly half are singletons. Sequences were obtained from sorted CD4+, CD8+, or CD8+CD57+ T cells (not recorded which) from PBMCs. These TCRs come from a human donor with severe aplastic anemia or a healthy control (not recorded which).

This clonotype was recorded at least ten times. J is TRBJ1-5 and V is TRBV19; 10 positions agree with TRBD1. V lost 5 bases to trimming and J lost 6 bases; unmatched junction nucleotides: 4. CDR1 is LNHDA and CDR2 is SQIVND in the germline V gene (reference sequence). The CDR3 is made up of 14 amino acids. The chain's CDR3 is CASSPTGGGQPQHF. CDR3 coding DNA: TGTGCCAGTAGTCCGACAGGGGGCGGTCAGCCCCAGCATTTT.

The chain links TRBV2 to TRBJ1-4, with TRBD1 identical over 10 bases. V gave up 6 bases and J gave up 6 bases; unmatched junction bases: 4. CDR3 length: 14 amino acids. Germline lookup yields CDR1 SNHLY and CDR2 FYNNEI. The CDR3 DNA sequence: TGTGCCAGCAGAGCCGGGACAGGGGATGAAAAACTGTTTTTT. Its translation: CASRAGTGDEKLFF.

On this clonotype: The CDR3 does not close with the conserved phenylalanine or tryptophan, likely indicating a read error. This sequence joins TRBV20-1 and TRBJ2-5, with a tentative D call TRBD2 (5 bases). The CDR3 sequence is 16 residues long. The V gene's germline CDR1 is DFQATT and CDR2 SNEGSKA (reference sequence). The CDR3 DNA reads TGCGGTGCTAGATCGGTAAAGGGAGAGTGGCAAGAGACCCAGTACTCC. It yields the protein CGARSVKGEWQETQYS.

The V and J genes are TRBV20-1 and TRBJ1-1; TRBD1 is a possible D gene (5 bases). Germline values: CDR1 DFQATT, CDR2 SNEGSKA (reference sequence). Trimming cost V 5 bases and J 1 base, with 17 bases left between them. The CDR3 totals 15 residues. The CDR3 protein is CSASTVRGTNTEAFF. CDR3 sequence (DNA): TGCAGTGCTTCGACAGTCCGGGGAACGAACACTGAAGCTTTCTTT.

This clonotype is a singleton in its sample. The chain uses TRBV4-1 and TRBJ1-5, with a weak D call TRBD1 (5 bases). The CDR3 covers 16 residues. Germline CDR1 reads MGHRA; CDR2 reads YSYEKL. Trimming left V 0 bases short and J 6 bases short, with 15 bases between. CDR3 in amino acids: CASSQEGPTRGQPQHF. The CDR3 bases are TGCGCCAGCAGCCAAGAGGGACCGACCCGGGGTCAGCCCCAGCATTTT.

A note on this clonotype: Likely a read error: the CDR3 ends without its conserved phenylalanine or tryptophan. The chain employs TRBV30 and TRBJ2-3, with 9 bases fitting TRBD2. V shed 3 bases, J shed 4 bases, and the junction held 8 bases outside the gene matches. In germline, CDR1 is GTSNPN, CDR2 SVGIG (reference sequence). The CDR3 contains 15 residues. For the CDR3, the DNA is TGTGCCTGGAGCTGGGCTAGCGGGGACGCAGATACGCAGTATTCT. The encoded protein is CAWSWASGDADTQYS.

The rearrangement links TRBV2 to TRBJ2-2; perhaps TRBD1 as D (5 bases). V shed 4 bases and J shed 13 bases, with 13 bases lying between them. The CDR3 spans 12 residues. CDR1 is SNHLY and CDR2 is FYNNEI in the germline V gene. CDR3 sequence (DNA): TGTGCCAGCAGTGTCAAGGGGTTAGGGCTGTTTTTT. It is translated as CASSVKGLGLFF.

The chain couples TRBV29-1 to TRBJ2-7, with TRBD2 identical over 7 bases. Unmatched junction bases numbered 9, after V lost 6 bases and J lost 4 bases. Germline V gene lookup returns CDR1 SQVTM and CDR2 ANQGSEA. The CDR3 length is 13 residues. CDR3 nucleotide sequence: TGCAGCGTGTCCGGGACTATCCTTTACGAGCAGTACTTC. Its translation: CSVSGTILYEQYF.

Comment on this clonotype: This sequence may be a read error, since a much larger clone differs from it by one base. CDR3 DNA sequence: TGTGCCAGCAGTAAATTGCTGGGGGAGCTGTTTTTT. Translated: CASSKLLGELFF. The J gene is TRBJ2-2, the V gene TRBV6-6; D remains unclear. The CDR3 totals 12 residues. The ends were cut back, 5 bases at V and 8 bases at J, with 9 bases in the middle. Germline lookup yields CDR1 MNHNY and CDR2 SVGAGI (reference sequence).

This clonotype was seen repeatedly, ten times or more. The gene calls are TRBV4-3 and TRBJ2-7, with TRBD1 matching over 9 bases. The J segment lost 12 bases and the V segment lost 4 bases, leaving 13 bases of the junction unmatched. The CDR3 is made up of 14 amino acids. CDR1 LGHNA and CDR2 YSLEER come from the germline V gene. The CDR3 spells CASSPTGGSTSWYF. The CDR3 DNA follows: TGCGCCAGCAGCCCGACAGGGGGATCTACGAGCTGGTACTTC.